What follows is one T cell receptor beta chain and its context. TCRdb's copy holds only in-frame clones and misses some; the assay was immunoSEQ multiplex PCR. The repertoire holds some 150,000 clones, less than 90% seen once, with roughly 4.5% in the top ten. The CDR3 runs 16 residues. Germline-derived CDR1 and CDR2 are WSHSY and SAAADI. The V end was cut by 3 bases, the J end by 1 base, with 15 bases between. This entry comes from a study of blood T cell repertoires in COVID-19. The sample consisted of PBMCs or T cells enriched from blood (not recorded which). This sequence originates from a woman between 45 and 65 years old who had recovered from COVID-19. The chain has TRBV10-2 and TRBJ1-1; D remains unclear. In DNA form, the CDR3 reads TGCGCCAGCAGTGATGTGTTATTGAGCTGGAACACTGAAGCTTTCTTT. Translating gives CASSDVLLSWNTEAFF.